A selection of T cell receptor beta chains follows, all from one sample in a study of CD8 T cells in ankylosing spondylitis. Via MiXCR, TCRdb re-called the 5' RACE reads, giving one row per CDR3 protein. The table records approximately 140,000 distinct CDR3 sequences, about a tenth of them present only once. Sequenced material: blood, either unsorted or a sorted T cell fraction (not recorded which). These receptors all come from a male donor with ankylosing spondylitis or in good health (not recorded which). CDR3s include the opening cysteine and the closing phenylalanine or tryptophan. D genes are given only for firm matches. The size field is filled for only some rows; it gives once, few, many or a size class.

>TRBV28|few|NA|TRBJ2-7
TGTGCCAGCAGCGGCCTAGCCCCCTACGAGCAGTACTTC
CASSGLAPYEQYF
>TRBV5-1|many|NA|TRBJ2-7
TGCGCCAGCAGCTTGGTTCCGAACTCGGGGGAGCAGTACTTC
CASSLVPNSGEQYF
>TRBV11-2|many|TRBD1|TRBJ2-5
TGTGCCAGCAGCCCGGACAGGGGTGAGACCCAGTACTTC
CASSPDRGETQYF
>TRBV25-1|few|TRBD2|TRBJ2-3
TGTGCCAGCTCACACTCGGGGACTAGCGCCTTCACAGATACGCAGTATTTT
CASSHSGTSAFTDTQYF
>TRBV28|once|NA|TRBJ2-7
TGTGCCAGCAGTCGCTTAAATGCCTACGAGCAGTACTTC
CASSRLNAYEQYF
>TRBV11-2|NA|NA|TRBJ2-1
TGTGCCAGCAGCCCGAACGGATTGATGGGCGATGAGCAGTTCTTC
CASSPNGLMGDEQFF
>TRBV25-1|many|TRBD2|TRBJ2-3
TGTGCCAGCATTGCCGGGACTAGCGGACTCACAGATACGCAGTATTTT
CASIAGTSGLTDTQYF
>TRBV29-1|few|TRBD1|TRBJ2-5
TGCAGCGTTGGTGAGGGGGACAGGGGTCGCTCAGAGACCCAGTACTTC
CSVGEGDRGRSETQYF
>TRBV20-1|many|NA|TRBJ2-1
TGCAGTGCTTACCAACCCGGGAACAATGAGCAGTTCTTC
CSAYQPGNNEQFF
>TRBV24-1|NA|NA|TRBJ2-1
TGTGCCACCAGTGACCTGACAGTGACTCCGTTCTTC
CATSDLTVTPFF
>TRBV7-2|few|NA|TRBJ2-3
TGTGCCAGCAGCCCGCGTTTTACAGGGCCAGGAGCGGGTACGCAGTATTTT
CASSPRFTGPGAGTQYF
>TRBV7-6|NA|NA|TRBJ2-7
TGTGCCAGCAGCTTACGACAGATGACTCGCGAGCAGTACTTC
CASSLRQMTREQYF
>TRBV7-2|NA|NA|TRBJ2-3
TGTGCCAGCAGCTTCCTACGCTTTAACACAGATACGCAGTATTTT
CASSFLRFNTDTQYF
>TRBV5-1|many|TRBD2|TRBJ2-1
TGCGCCAGCAGCTTAGGGCGGGAGGGCCGATACAATGAGCAGTTCTTC
CASSLGREGRYNEQFF
>TRBV7-8|many|TRBD2|TRBJ2-1
TGTGCCAGCAGCTTTGCCCTAGTCGCGGGGGGTAACAATGAGCAGTTCTTC
CASSFALVAGGNNEQFF
>TRBV20-1|many|NA|TRBJ1-4
TGCAGTGCTAGAGATCTCAAGGGTCGGGGTCCTAATGAAAAACTGTTTTTT
CSARDLKGRGPNEKLFF
>TRBV12-3/TRBV12-4|NA|NA|TRBJ1-4
TGTGCCAGCAGATCAGGATTCGCAACTAATGAAAAACTGTTTTTT
CASRSGFATNEKLFF
>TRBV20-1|NA|TRBD2|TRBJ2-4
TGCAGTGCCCCGGCGTCGGGACTAGCGGGCCCACTAGCCAAAAACATTCAGTACTTC
CSAPASGLAGPLAKNIQYF
>TRBV12-3/TRBV12-4|NA|NA|TRBJ2-3
TGTGCCAGCAGTTTATACGGGGAATTCACAGATACGCAGTATTTT
CASSLYGEFTDTQYF
>TRBV7-9|many|NA|TRBJ2-1
TGTGCCAGCAGCTTACCGGTCTACAATGAGCAGTTCTTC
CASSLPVYNEQFF
>TRBV5-1|many|TRBD1|TRBJ2-7
TGCGCCAGCAGCCTACAGACAGGGCCTCTATACGAGCAGTACTTC
CASSLQTGPLYEQYF
>TRBV14|NA|NA|TRBJ1-4
TGTGCCAGCAGCCAAGTGGACACCGTCGCAACTAATGAAAAACTGTTTTTT
CASSQVDTVATNEKLFF
>TRBV29-1|few|NA|TRBJ1-4
TGCAGCGTTGATGGTGGGGTAGGCGATGAAAAACTGTTTTTT
CSVDGGVGDEKLFF
>TRBV3-1|many|NA|TRBJ1-4
TGTGCCAGCAGCCGACCACCTAATGAAAAACTGTTTTTT
CASSRPPNEKLFF
>TRBV4-3|few|NA|TRBJ2-4
TGCGCCAGCAGCCAAGTGAGCACCGCAAACATTCAGTACTTC
CASSQVSTANIQYF
>TRBV20-1|many|NA|TRBJ1-5
TGCAGTGCTAGGAGGAGTGGTCGGGACAATCAGCCCCAGCATTTT
CSARRSGRDNQPQHF